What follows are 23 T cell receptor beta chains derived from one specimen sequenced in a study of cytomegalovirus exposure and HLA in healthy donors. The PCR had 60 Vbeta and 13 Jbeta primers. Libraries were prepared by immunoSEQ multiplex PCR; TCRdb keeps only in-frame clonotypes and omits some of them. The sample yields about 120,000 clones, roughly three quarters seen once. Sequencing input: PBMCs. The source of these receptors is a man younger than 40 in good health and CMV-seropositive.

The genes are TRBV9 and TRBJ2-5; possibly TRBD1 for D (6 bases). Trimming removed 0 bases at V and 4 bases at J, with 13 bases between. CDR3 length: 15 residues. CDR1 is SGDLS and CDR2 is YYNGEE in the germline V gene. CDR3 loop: CASSVGVRGRETQYF. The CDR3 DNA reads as TGTGCCAGCAGCGTAGGAGTCAGGGGAAGAGAGACCCAGTACTTC.

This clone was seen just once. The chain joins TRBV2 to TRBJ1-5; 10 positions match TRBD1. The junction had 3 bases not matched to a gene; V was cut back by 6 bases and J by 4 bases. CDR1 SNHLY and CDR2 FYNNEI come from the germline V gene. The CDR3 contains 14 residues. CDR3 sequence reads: CASRWGQGNQPQHF. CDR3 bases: TGTGCCAGCAGGTGGGGACAGGGGAATCAGCCCCAGCATTTT. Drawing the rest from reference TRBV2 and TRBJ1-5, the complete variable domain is EPEVTQTPSHQVTQMGQEVILRCVPISNHLYFYWYRQILGQKVEFLVSFYNNEISEKSEIFDDQFSVERPDGSNFTLKIRSTKLEDSAMYFCASRWGQGNQPQHFGDGTRLSIL.

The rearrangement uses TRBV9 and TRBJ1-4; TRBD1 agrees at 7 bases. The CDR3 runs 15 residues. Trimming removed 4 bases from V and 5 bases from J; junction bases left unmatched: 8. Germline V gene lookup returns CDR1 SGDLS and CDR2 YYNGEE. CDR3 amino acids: CASSSQTGKNEKLFF. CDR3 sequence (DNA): TGTGCCAGCAGCTCTCAGACAGGGAAAAATGAAAAACTGTTTTTT.

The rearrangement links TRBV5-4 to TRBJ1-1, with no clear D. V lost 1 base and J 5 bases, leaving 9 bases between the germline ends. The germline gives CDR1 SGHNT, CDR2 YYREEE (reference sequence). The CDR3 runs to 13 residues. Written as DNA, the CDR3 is TGTGCCAGCAGCTTGATTGGAGGAACTGAAGCTTTCTTT. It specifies CASSLIGGTEAFF.

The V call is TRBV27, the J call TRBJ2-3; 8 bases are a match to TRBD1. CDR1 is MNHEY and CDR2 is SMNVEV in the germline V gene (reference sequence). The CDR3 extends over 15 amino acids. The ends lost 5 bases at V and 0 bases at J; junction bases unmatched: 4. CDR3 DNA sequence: TGTGCCAGCAGTGACAGGGGCCCTAGCACAGATACGCAGTATTTT. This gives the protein CASSDRGPSTDTQYF.

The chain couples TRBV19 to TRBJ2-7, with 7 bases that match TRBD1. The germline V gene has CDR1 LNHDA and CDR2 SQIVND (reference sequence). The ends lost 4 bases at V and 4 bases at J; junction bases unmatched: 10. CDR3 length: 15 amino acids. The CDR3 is CASSTGTAQDYEQYF. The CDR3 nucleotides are TGTGCCAGTAGTACCGGGACAGCCCAAGATTACGAGCAGTACTTC.

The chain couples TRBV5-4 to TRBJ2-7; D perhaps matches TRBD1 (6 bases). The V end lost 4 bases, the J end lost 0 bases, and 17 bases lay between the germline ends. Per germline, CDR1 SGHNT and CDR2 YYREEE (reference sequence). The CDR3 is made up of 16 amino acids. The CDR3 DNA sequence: TGTGCCAGCAGCCGGGACATTACTCCCTCCTCCTACGAGCAGTACTTC. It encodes CASSRDITPSSYEQYF.

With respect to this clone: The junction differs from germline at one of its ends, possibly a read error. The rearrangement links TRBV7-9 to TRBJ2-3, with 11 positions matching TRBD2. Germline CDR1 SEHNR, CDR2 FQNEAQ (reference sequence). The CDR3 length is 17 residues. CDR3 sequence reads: CSSSNIVLAGGSDTQYF. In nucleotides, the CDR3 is TGTTCCAGCAGCAATATAGTTCTAGCGGGAGGTTCAGATACGCAGTATTTT.

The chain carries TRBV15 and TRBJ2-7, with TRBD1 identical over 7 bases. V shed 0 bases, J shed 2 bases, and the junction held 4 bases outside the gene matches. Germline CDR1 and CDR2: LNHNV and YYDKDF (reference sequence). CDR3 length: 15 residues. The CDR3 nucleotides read TGTGCCACCAGCAGAGACCGGACAGGAACCTACGAGCAGTACTTC. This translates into CATSRDRTGTYEQYF.

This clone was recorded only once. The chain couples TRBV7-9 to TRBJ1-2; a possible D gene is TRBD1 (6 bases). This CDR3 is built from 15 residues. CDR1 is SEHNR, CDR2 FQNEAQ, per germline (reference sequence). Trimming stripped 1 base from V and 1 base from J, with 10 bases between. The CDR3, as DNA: TGTGCCAGCAGCTTAGGACAGGAATATAACTATGGCTACACCTTC. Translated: CASSLGQEYNYGYTF.

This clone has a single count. The CDR3 sequence: CASSQVRGRHEQYF. The CDR3 region has the DNA TGCGCCAGCAGCCAAGTCAGGGGGAGGCACGAGCAGTACTTC. The chain uses TRBV4-1 and TRBJ2-7; D is possibly TRBD1 (7 bases). Looked up from germline, CDR1 is MGHRA and CDR2 is YSYEKL. V was cut by 1 base and J by 5 bases, with 12 bases left in between. This CDR3 region has 14 residues.

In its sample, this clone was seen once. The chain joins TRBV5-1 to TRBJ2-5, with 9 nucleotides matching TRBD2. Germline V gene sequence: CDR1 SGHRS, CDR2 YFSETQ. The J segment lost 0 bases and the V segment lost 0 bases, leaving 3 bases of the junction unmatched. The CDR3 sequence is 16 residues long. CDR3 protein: CASSLGLAENQETQYF. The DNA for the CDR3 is TGCGCCAGCAGCTTGGGACTAGCGGAAAACCAAGAGACCCAGTACTTC.

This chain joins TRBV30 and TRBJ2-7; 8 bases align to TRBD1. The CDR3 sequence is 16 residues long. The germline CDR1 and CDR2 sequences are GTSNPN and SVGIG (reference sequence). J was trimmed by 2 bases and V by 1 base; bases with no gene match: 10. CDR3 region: CAWSGQGSIGTYEQYF. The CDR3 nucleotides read TGTGCCTGGAGTGGACAGGGGAGTATAGGGACCTACGAGCAGTACTTC.

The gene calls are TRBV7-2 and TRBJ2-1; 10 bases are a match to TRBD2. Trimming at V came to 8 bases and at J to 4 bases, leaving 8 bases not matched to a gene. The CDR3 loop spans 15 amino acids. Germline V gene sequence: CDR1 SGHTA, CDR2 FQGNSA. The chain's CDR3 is CASAERGGPYNEQFF. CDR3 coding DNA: TGTGCCAGCGCGGAGCGGGGGGGCCCTTACAATGAGCAGTTCTTC.

CDR3 sequence reads: CASSDRGHGYTF. The CDR3 region has the DNA TGTGCCAGCAGCGACAGGGGCCATGGCTACACCTTC. V is TRBV5-6 and J is TRBJ1-2; 8 nucleotides align to TRBD1. The junction had 2 bases not matched to a gene; V was cut back by 4 bases and J by 6 bases. Germline V gives CDR1 SGHDT, CDR2 YYEEEE. This CDR3 spans 12 amino acids.

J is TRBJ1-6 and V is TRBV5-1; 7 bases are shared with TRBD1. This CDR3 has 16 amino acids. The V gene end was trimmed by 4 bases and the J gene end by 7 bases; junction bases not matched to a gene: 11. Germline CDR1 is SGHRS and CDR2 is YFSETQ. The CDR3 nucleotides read TGCGCCAGCAGCGTAACGGGTCCAGGGGGGAATTCACCCCTCCACTTT. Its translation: CASSVTGPGGNSPLHF. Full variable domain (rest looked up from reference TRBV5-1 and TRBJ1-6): KAGVTQTPRYLIKTRGQQVTLSCSPISGHRSVSWYQQTPGQGLQFLFEYFSETQRNKGNFPGRFSGRQFSNSRSEMNVSTLELGDSALYLCASSVTGPGGNSPLHFGNGTRLTVT.

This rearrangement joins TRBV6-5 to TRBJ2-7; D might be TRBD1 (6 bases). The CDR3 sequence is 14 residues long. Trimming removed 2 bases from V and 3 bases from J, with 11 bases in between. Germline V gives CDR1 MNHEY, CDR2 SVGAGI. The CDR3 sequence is CASSYALDSYEQYF. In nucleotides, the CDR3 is TGTGCCAGCAGTTACGCTCTGGACAGCTACGAGCAGTACTTC.

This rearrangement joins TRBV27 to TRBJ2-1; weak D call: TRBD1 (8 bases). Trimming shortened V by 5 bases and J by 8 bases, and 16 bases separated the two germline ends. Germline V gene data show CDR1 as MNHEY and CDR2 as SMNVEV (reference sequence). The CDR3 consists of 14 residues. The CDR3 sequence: CASSQDREGDEQFF. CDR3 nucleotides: TGTGCCAGCAGTCAGGACAGGGAGGGCGATGAGCAGTTCTTC.

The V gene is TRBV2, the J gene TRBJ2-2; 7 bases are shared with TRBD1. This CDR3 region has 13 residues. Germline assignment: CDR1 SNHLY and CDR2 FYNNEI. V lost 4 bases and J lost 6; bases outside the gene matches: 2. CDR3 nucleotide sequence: TGTGCCAGCAGTGGACAGGGTCCCGGGGAGCTGTTTTTT. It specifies CASSGQGPGELFF.

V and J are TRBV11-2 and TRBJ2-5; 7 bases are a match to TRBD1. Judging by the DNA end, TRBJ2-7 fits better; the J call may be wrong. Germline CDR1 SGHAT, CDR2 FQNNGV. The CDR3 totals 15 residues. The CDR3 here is CASSFEWDSPYEQYF. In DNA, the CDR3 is TGTGCCAGCAGCTTTGAGTGGGACAGCCCCTACGAGCAGTACTTC.

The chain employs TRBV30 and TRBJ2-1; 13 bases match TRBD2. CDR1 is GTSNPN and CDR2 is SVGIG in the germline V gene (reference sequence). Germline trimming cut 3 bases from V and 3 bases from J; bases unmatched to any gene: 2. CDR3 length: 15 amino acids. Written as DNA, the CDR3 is TGTGCCTGGAGGGGACTAGCGGGATTCTACAATGAGCAGTTCTTC. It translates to CAWRGLAGFYNEQFF.

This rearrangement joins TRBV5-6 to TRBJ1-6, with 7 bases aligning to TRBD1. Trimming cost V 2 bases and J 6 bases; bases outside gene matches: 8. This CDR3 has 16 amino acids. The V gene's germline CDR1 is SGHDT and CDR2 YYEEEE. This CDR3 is CASSFLRGRRNSPLHF. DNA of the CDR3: TGTGCCAGCAGCTTCCTTAGGGGGCGTCGTAATTCACCCCTCCACTTT.

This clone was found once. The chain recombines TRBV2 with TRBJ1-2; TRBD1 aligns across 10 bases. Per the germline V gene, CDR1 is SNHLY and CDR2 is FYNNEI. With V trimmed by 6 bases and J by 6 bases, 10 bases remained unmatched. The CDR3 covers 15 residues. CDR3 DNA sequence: TGTGCCAGCAGAGAGGGACAGGGGAGTTGGGATGGCTACACCTTC. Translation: CASREGQGSWDGYTF.